This entry lists 13 T cell receptor beta chains sequenced from one sample in a study of T cell changes during pregnancy in multiple sclerosis. TCRdb's copy holds only in-frame clones and misses some; the assay was immunoSEQ multiplex PCR. The table lists 60,000 to 85,000 clones, about nine tenths of them singletons. The sample consisted of peripheral blood, taken after pregnancy. The receptors stem from a female donor in good health, enrolled as a control in a pregnancy study.

This clone was seen only once. The chain joins TRBV18 to TRBJ2-5; maybe TRBD2 (6 bases). CDR3 length equals 12 residues. The germline V gene encodes CDR1 KGHSH and CDR2 LQKENI. V dropped 4 bases and J dropped 11 bases, with 14 bases sitting between them. CDR3 sequence reads: CASSQPGLRQYF. The CDR3 nucleotides read TGTGCCAGCTCACAACCTGGACTAAGGCAGTACTTC.

The gene calls are TRBV10-3 and TRBJ2-5; weak D call: TRBD2 (5 bases). V was clipped by 2 bases and J by 5 bases, with 9 bases between them. The CDR3 is 13 residues long. CDR1 is ENHRY, CDR2 SYGVKD, per germline. Here the CDR3 reads CAISEELGETQYF. The CDR3 region has the DNA TGTGCCATCAGTGAGGAACTAGGGGAGACCCAGTACTTC.

This chain uses TRBV27 with TRBJ2-5, with TRBD2 matching over 7 bases. The V gene's germline CDR1 is MNHEY and CDR2 SMNVEV (reference sequence). Germline trimming cut 3 bases from V and 2 bases from J; bases unmatched to any gene: 9. The CDR3 is 16 amino acids. CDR3: CASSFGGGAPQETQYF. The CDR3 region has the DNA TGTGCCAGCAGTTTTGGGGGAGGGGCACCACAAGAGACCCAGTACTTC.

The rearrangement joins TRBV28 to TRBJ2-1; 8 nucleotides line up with TRBD2. Looked up from germline, CDR1 is MDHEN and CDR2 is SYDVKM. The V gene end was trimmed by 6 bases and the J gene end by 4 bases; junction bases not matched to a gene: 8. The CDR3 covers 15 residues. CDR3 protein: CASSAGTSLYNEQFF. CDR3 DNA sequence: TGTGCCAGCAGCGCCGGGACTAGTCTTTACAATGAGCAGTTCTTC.

The genes are TRBV18 and TRBJ2-7; a possible D gene is TRBD2 (6 bases). The CDR3 runs 13 residues. V was cut by 3 bases and J by 3 bases, with 9 bases left in between. The germline gives CDR1 KGHSH, CDR2 LQKENI. The CDR3 nucleotides read TGTGCCAGCTCACCCGGGACTGACTACGAGCAGTACTTC. Amino acids: CASSPGTDYEQYF.

This chain uses TRBV14 with TRBJ2-3; 8 bases are a match to TRBD2. The CDR3 runs 18 residues. Unmatched junction bases numbered 9, after V lost 1 base and J lost 0 bases. The germline V gene has CDR1 SGHDN and CDR2 FVKESK. CDR3 nucleotides: TGTGCCAGCAGCCAAGGCCCGTTGGTAGCGGGAAGCACAGATACGCAGTATTTT. Translating it yields CASSQGPLVAGSTDTQYF.

The V gene is TRBV14, the J gene TRBJ1-4; 7 bases match TRBD1. The V and J ends lost 0 bases and 11 bases, in that order; junction bases with no gene match: 3. Germline CDR1 and CDR2: SGHDN and FVKESK. CDR3 length equals 13 residues. CDR3 sequence: CASSQDLQGKLFF. The CDR3 nucleotides are TGTGCCAGCAGCCAAGATTTACAGGGGAAACTGTTTTTT.

The chain carries TRBV4-1 and TRBJ2-1; tentative D call: TRBD2 (6 bases). The CDR3 extends over 15 amino acids. The V end was cut by 1 base, the J end by 4 bases, with 11 bases between. Germline CDR1 and CDR2: MGHRA and YSYEKL. The CDR3 loop is CASSQGSGPYNEQFF. In DNA, the CDR3 is TGCGCCAGCAGCCAAGGTAGCGGCCCATACAATGAGCAGTTCTTC.

The rearrangement links TRBV28 to TRBJ2-7; 9 bases are a match to TRBD1. CDR3 length equals 16 residues. From germline, CDR1 is MDHEN and CDR2 SYDVKM. The ends lost 4 bases at V and 0 bases at J; junction bases unmatched: 7. The CDR3 protein is CASSSTGQGSSYEQYF. CDR3 nucleotides: TGTGCCAGCAGTTCAACGGGACAGGGAAGCTCCTACGAGCAGTACTTC.

The gene calls are TRBV7-2 and TRBJ2-3; no clear D. V was cut by 7 bases and J by 2 bases, with 7 bases left in between. CDR1 is SGHTA and CDR2 is FQGNSA in the germline V gene. The CDR3 loop spans 12 amino acids. CDR3 sequence: CASTTNTDTQYF. In nucleotides, the CDR3 is TGTGCCAGCACCACTAACACAGATACGCAGTATTTT. Looking up the rest from reference TRBV7-2 and TRBJ2-3 gives the full variable domain: GAGVSQSPSNKVTEKGKDVELRCDPISGHTALYWYRQSLGQGLEFLIYFQGNSAPDKSGLPSDRFSAERTGGSVSTLTIQRTQQEDSAVYLCASTTNTDTQYFGPGTRLTVL.

This chain joins TRBV4-1 and TRBJ2-3; D gene ambiguous. V gave up 0 bases and J gave up 9 bases, with 10 bases separating them. The CDR3 covers 13 residues. The germline CDR1 and CDR2 sequences are MGHRA and YSYEKL. CDR3 coding DNA: TGCGCCAGCAGCCAAGAAGGCGGCTCGACGCAGTATTTT. It codes for CASSQEGGSTQYF.

The gene calls are TRBV6-1 and TRBJ2-3; 10 bases agree with TRBD2. CDR3 length equals 14 residues. Germline CDR1 MNHNS, CDR2 SASEGT. J gave up 5 bases and V 7 bases, and 6 bases lay outside the gene matches. The CDR3, as DNA: TGTGCCAGCACCCAAAGACTAGCGGGAGATACGCAGTATTTT. Translating gives CASTQRLAGDTQYF.

The V gene is TRBV5-5, the J gene TRBJ1-5; TRBD1 is a possible D gene (6 bases). The V gene lost 0 bases and the J gene lost 5 bases, with 9 bases spanning the gap. The CDR3 runs to 14 residues. Germline V CDR1 and CDR2: SGHKS, YYEKEE (reference sequence). The CDR3 loop is CASSLDREDQPQHF. The CDR3 nucleotides are TGTGCCAGCAGCTTGGACAGGGAAGATCAGCCCCAGCATTTT.